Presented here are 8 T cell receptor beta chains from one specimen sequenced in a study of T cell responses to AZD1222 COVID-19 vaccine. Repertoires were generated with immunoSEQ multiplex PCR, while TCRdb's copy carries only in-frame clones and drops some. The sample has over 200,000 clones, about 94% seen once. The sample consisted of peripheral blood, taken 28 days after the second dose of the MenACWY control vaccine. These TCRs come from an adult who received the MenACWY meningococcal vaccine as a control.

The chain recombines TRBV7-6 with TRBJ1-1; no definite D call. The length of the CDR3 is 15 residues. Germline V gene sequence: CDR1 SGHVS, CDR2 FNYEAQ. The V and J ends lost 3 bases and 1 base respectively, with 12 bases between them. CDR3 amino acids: CASSFSSAGNTEAFF. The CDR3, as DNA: TGTGCCAGCAGCTTTAGTTCAGCGGGGAACACTGAAGCTTTCTTT.

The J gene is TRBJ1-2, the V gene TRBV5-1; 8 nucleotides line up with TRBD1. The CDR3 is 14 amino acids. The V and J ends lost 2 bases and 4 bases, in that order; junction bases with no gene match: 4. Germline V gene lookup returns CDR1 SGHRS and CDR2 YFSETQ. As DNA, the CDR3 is TGCGCCAGCAGCTTTGGGGACAGGACCTATGGCTACACCTTC. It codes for CASSFGDRTYGYTF.

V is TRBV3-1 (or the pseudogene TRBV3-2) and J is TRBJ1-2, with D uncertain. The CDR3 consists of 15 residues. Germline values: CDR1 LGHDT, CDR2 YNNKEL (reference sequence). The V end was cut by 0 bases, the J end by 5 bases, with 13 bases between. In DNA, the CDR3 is TGTGCCAGCAGCCAAGAGAGGGCTACGGGGTATGGCTACACCTTC. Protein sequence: CASSQERATGYGYTF.

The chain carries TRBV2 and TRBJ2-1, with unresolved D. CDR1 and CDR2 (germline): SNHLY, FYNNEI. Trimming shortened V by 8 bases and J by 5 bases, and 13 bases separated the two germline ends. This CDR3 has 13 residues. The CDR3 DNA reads TGTGCCAGCGGGCGAGAAGCCCACAATGAGCAGTTCTTC. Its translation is CASGREAHNEQFF.

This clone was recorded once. DNA of the CDR3: TGTGCCAGTAGTCTCACAGGCGCGGATGAAAAACTGTTTTTT. It codes for CASSLTGADEKLFF. V and J are TRBV19 and TRBJ1-4; D is possibly TRBD1 (5 bases). CDR3 length: 14 residues. Germline V gene lookup returns CDR1 LNHDA and CDR2 SQIVND (reference sequence). Trimming cost V 5 bases and J 6 bases, with 13 bases left between them.

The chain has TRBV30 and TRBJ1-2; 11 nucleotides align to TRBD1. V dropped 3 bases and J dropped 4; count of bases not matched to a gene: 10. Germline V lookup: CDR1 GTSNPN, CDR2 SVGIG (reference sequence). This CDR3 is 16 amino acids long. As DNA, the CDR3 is TGTGCCTGGAGAATCACCGGGACAGGGGGAGCCTATGGCTACACCTTC. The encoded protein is CAWRITGTGGAYGYTF.

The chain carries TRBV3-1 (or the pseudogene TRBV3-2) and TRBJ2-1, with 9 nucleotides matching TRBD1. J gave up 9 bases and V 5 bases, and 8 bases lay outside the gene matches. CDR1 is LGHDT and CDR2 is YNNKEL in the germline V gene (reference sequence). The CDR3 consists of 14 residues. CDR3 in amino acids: CASSILTGGGEQFF. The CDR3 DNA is TGTGCCAGCAGCATACTGACAGGGGGTGGTGAGCAGTTCTTC.

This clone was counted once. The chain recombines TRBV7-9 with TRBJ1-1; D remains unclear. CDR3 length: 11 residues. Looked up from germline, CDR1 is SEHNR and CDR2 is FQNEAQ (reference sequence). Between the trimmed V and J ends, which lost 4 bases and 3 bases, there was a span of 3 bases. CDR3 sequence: CASSSDTEAFF. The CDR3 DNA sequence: TGTGCCAGCAGCTCGGACACTGAAGCTTTCTTT.